Following are 26 T cell receptor beta chains from one sample sequenced in a study of T cells in tuberculosis. Method: immunoSEQ multiplex PCR; TCRdb's copy keeps in-frame clones and lacks some. There are tens of thousands of clones in the sample; approximately 85% occur only once, and 15% lies in the top ten. As to time point: new active TB diagnosis, blood taken before or within 7 days of starting treatment. This specimen was PBMCs, taken at tuberculosis diagnosis. The receptors were gathered from an adult with tuberculosis.

V gene TRBV30 combines with J gene TRBJ1-1, with D tentatively TRBD1 (5 bases). The CDR3 runs 11 residues. Germline CDR1 reads GTSNPN; CDR2 reads SVGIG (reference sequence). The V end was cut by 8 bases, the J end by 4 bases, with 11 bases between. The CDR3 sequence: CAADTPTEAFF. The CDR3 nucleotides are TGTGCCGCGGACACCCCCACTGAAGCTTTCTTT.

This CDR3 reads CASSLARGATEAFF. The CDR3 DNA sequence: TGCGCCAGCAGCTTGGCGCGGGGTGCCACTGAAGCTTTCTTT. This chain connects TRBV5-1 to TRBJ1-1; no firm D call. Germline loops: CDR1 SGHRS, CDR2 YFSETQ. This CDR3 region has 14 residues. Trimming pared 0 bases from V and 4 bases from J, leaving 10 bases between.

This rearrangement joins TRBV11-2 to TRBJ1-2, with D perhaps TRBD1 (5 bases). The V end lost 1 base, the J end lost 4 bases, and 13 bases lay between the germline ends. The CDR3 spans 15 residues. CDR1 SGHAT and CDR2 FQNNGV come from the germline V gene. The CDR3 DNA sequence: TGTGCCAGCAGCTTAGGGCAGGGCCTCCGCTATGGCTACACCTTC. Its translation: CASSLGQGLRYGYTF.

The chain links TRBV11-2 to TRBJ2-1; D is uncertain. The CDR3 has 11 amino acids. V was trimmed by 5 bases and J by 10 bases, leaving 9 bases between them. Germline loops: CDR1 SGHAT, CDR2 FQNNGV. CDR3 loop: CASSLRGEQFF. The CDR3 DNA reads as TGTGCCAGCAGCCTCCGAGGAGAGCAGTTCTTC.

The V gene is TRBV27, the J gene TRBJ1-1; 7 bases are shared with TRBD1. Trimming removed 2 bases from V and 4 bases from J; junction bases left unmatched: 1. Per germline, CDR1 MNHEY and CDR2 SMNVEV (reference sequence). The CDR3 runs to 13 residues. Written as DNA, the CDR3 is TGTGCCAGCAGTTTAAACAGGGGCACTGAAGCTTTCTTT. Residues: CASSLNRGTEAFF.

This clone was counted once. The chain employs TRBV28 and TRBJ1-5; D gene uncertain. The V end lost 8 bases, the J end lost 6 bases, and 17 bases lay between the germline ends. Germline V gene lookup returns CDR1 MDHEN and CDR2 SYDVKM. This CDR3 is built from 14 residues. For the CDR3, the DNA is TGTGCCAGCCGTCTCGTCCTCGAGGGTCAGCCCCAGCATTTT. Amino acids: CASRLVLEGQPQHF.

This clone has a single count. This rearrangement joins TRBV11-2 to TRBJ1-1; a weak D match, TRBD1 (5 bases). The CDR3 runs to 16 residues. Trimming shortened V by 4 bases and J by 1 base, and 16 bases separated the two germline ends. Germline CDR1 reads SGHAT; CDR2 reads FQNNGV. The CDR3 loop reads CASSSLLLGQNTEAFF. CDR3 DNA: TGTGCCAGCAGCTCCCTTCTCCTGGGGCAGAACACTGAAGCTTTCTTT.

This rearrangement joins TRBV12-2 to TRBJ2-1; the DNA was not used to check the table's D call, TRBD2. TRBV12-2 is designated a pseudogene. This CDR3 has 18 residues. The CDR3 region has the DNA TGTGCAAGTCGGCTGCGCGGACTAGCGTTCAGCTCCTACAATGAGCAGTTCTTC. Protein: CASRLRGLAFSSYNEQFF.

The sample holds one count of this clone. The V call is TRBV30, the J call TRBJ2-1; TRBD2 is a possible D gene (5 bases). Between the trimmed V and J ends, which lost 3 bases and 10 bases, there was a span of 16 bases. Germline CDR1 and CDR2: GTSNPN and SVGIG (reference sequence). The CDR3 is 13 residues long. The CDR3 DNA follows: TGTGCCTGGAGCCTCGAGCGGAGTAAGGAGCAGTTCTTC. Translated: CAWSLERSKEQFF.

V and J are TRBV28 and TRBJ2-7, with TRBD2 matching over 9 bases. With V trimmed by 4 bases and J by 2 bases, 6 bases remained unmatched. Per germline, CDR1 MDHEN and CDR2 SYDVKM. The CDR3 spans 15 residues. CDR3 coding DNA: TGTGCCAGCAGTTGGGATAGCGGGGGTGCCTACGAGCAGTACTTC. This gives the protein CASSWDSGGAYEQYF.

V usage is TRBV9 and J usage is TRBJ2-5, with D perhaps matching TRBD1 (5 bases). Germline loops: CDR1 SGDLS, CDR2 YYNGEE. The CDR3 contains 13 residues. Trimming shortened V by 2 bases and J by 5 bases, and 10 bases separated the two germline ends. CDR3 loop: CASSVGRAETQYF. The CDR3 DNA sequence: TGTGCCAGCAGCGTCGGCAGGGCTGAGACCCAGTACTTC.

This clone appeared a few times. The chain employs TRBV5-1 and TRBJ1-4; D remains ambiguous. Looked up from germline, CDR1 is SGHRS and CDR2 is YFSETQ. V was shortened by 4 bases and J by 0 bases, with 10 bases between the two germline ends. The CDR3 is made up of 15 amino acids. CDR3 residues: CASSPGSPTNEKLFF. The DNA of the CDR3 is TGCGCCAGCAGCCCGGGATCCCCAACTAATGAAAAACTGTTTTTT.

This chain links TRBV6-5 with TRBJ2-7; D unclear. Trimming left V 2 bases short and J 5 bases short, with 13 bases between. The germline CDR1 and CDR2 sequences are MNHEY and SVGAGI. The CDR3 spans 14 residues. For the CDR3, the DNA is TGTGCCAGCAGTTACGAAAAAGGAGTGGACGAGCAGTACTTC. Protein sequence: CASSYEKGVDEQYF.

The V gene is TRBV9, the J gene TRBJ1-5; D is ambiguous. V lost 1 base and J lost 2, with 7 bases in between. The CDR3 extends over 14 amino acids. Per germline, CDR1 SGDLS and CDR2 YYNGEE. The chain's CDR3 is CASSVPGGNQPQHF. Here the CDR3 DNA reads TGTGCCAGCAGCGTACCCGGGGGCAATCAGCCCCAGCATTTT.

In its sample, this clone was seen once. The chain uses TRBV19 and TRBJ2-3, with 11 bases lining up with TRBD2. The length of the CDR3 is 16 residues. Germline CDR1 and CDR2: LNHDA and SQIVND (reference sequence). The J segment lost 2 bases and the V segment lost 5 bases, leaving 6 bases of the junction unmatched. Written as DNA, the CDR3 is TGTGCCAGTAGTGAGACTAGCGGGGTGTCCACAGATACGCAGTATTTT. Translation gives CASSETSGVSTDTQYF.

V and J are TRBV29-1 and TRBJ2-1; 10 bases line up with TRBD2. The CDR3 loop spans 18 amino acids. Germline values: CDR1 SQVTM, CDR2 ANQGSEA. The junction had 17 bases not matched to a gene; V was cut back by 7 bases and J by 2 bases. Written as DNA, the CDR3 is TGCAGCGGTACGCGTGGGCTAGCGGGAGTGGGGGCCTACAATGAGCAGTTCTTC. This translates into CSGTRGLAGVGAYNEQFF.

This clone was detected once. The chain recombines TRBV4-3 with TRBJ1-2; TRBD1 is a possible D gene (5 bases). The CDR3 extends over 15 amino acids. Germline-derived CDR1 and CDR2 are LGHNA and YSLEER. The V gene lost 0 bases and the J gene lost 4 bases, with 12 bases spanning the gap. The CDR3 loop is CASSQDQGLSYGYTF. The CDR3 DNA sequence: TGCGCCAGCAGCCAAGATCAGGGATTAAGCTATGGCTACACCTTC.

V and J are TRBV6-6 and TRBJ1-5; TRBD1 matches at 7 bases. Germline-derived CDR1 and CDR2 are MNHNY and SVGAGI (reference sequence). J was trimmed by 0 bases and V by 7 bases; bases with no gene match: 3. This CDR3 comprises 14 residues. The CDR3 nucleotides are TGTGCCAGCACACAGGGGTATAGCAATCAGCCCCAGCATTTT. This sequence encodes CASTQGYSNQPQHF.

The chain joins TRBV19 to TRBJ2-7, with D maybe TRBD2 (6 bases). The CDR3 runs to 13 residues. Per the germline V gene, CDR1 is LNHDA and CDR2 is SQIVND (reference sequence). Trimming removed 7 bases at V and 2 bases at J, with 12 bases between. The CDR3: CASTGRTTYEQYF. In nucleotides, the CDR3 is TGTGCCAGTACCGGTCGGACTACCTACGAGCAGTACTTC.

The chain couples TRBV9 to TRBJ2-5; 7 positions agree with TRBD2. This CDR3 region has 16 residues. V trimming: 0 bases; J trimming: 5 bases; junction bases outside the gene matches: 10. CDR1 SGDLS and CDR2 YYNGEE come from the germline V gene. CDR3 coding DNA: TGTGCCAGCAGCGTAGCCCCGGGGGGACTGGGTGAGACCCAGTACTTC. Translation gives CASSVAPGGLGETQYF.

The V and J genes are TRBV7-9 and TRBJ1-5; TRBD1 might be the D (5 bases). Trimming shortened V by 5 bases and J by 4 bases, and 6 bases separated the two germline ends. The CDR3 length is 12 residues. CDR1 SEHNR and CDR2 FQNEAQ come from the germline V gene (reference sequence). CDR3 amino acids: CASSRGNQPQHF. The CDR3 DNA reads TGTGCCAGCAGCAGGGGAAATCAGCCCCAGCATTTT. Full variable domain (outside the CDR3, taken from reference TRBV7-9 and TRBJ1-5): DTGVSQNPRHKITKRGQNVTFRCDPISEHNRLYWYRQTLGQGPEFLTYFQNEAQLEKSRLLSDRFSAERPKGSFSTLEIQRTEQGDSAMYLCASSRGNQPQHFGDGTRLSIL.

This rearrangement joins TRBV27 to TRBJ2-2; TRBD1 is a possible D gene (5 bases). This CDR3 has 13 amino acids. Between the trimmed V and J ends, which lost 2 bases and 8 bases, there was a span of 9 bases. CDR1 is MNHEY and CDR2 is SMNVEV in the germline V gene (reference sequence). The CDR3 bases are TGTGCCAGCAGTTTAGGGGCAATGGGGGAGCTGTTTTTT. Protein sequence: CASSLGAMGELFF.

The rearrangement links TRBV7-9 to TRBJ1-1, with 7 bases fitting TRBD1. The length of the CDR3 is 15 residues. Germline loops: CDR1 SEHNR, CDR2 FQNEAQ (reference sequence). The J segment lost 3 bases and the V segment lost 3 bases, leaving 7 bases of the junction unmatched. The CDR3 sequence: CASSLTGFVDTEAFF. CDR3 coding DNA: TGTGCCAGCAGCTTGACAGGGTTTGTAGACACTGAAGCTTTCTTT.

The chain combines TRBV6-5 with TRBJ2-2, with 8 bases aligning to TRBD2. J gave up 4 bases and V 5 bases, and 3 bases lay outside the gene matches. This CDR3 comprises 14 residues. Looked up from germline, CDR1 is MNHEY and CDR2 is SVGAGI. CDR3 amino acids: CASSGTRGTGELFF. The CDR3 DNA is TGTGCCAGCAGTGGGACTAGGGGCACCGGGGAGCTGTTTTTT.

The V gene is TRBV4-3, the J gene TRBJ1-2; D unresolved. From germline, CDR1 is LGHNA and CDR2 YSLEER. The CDR3 spans 15 residues. V was cut by 0 bases and J by 4 bases, with 12 bases left in between. The CDR3 region has the DNA TGCGCCAGCAGCCAAGATCCGGGGAGGACCTATGGCTACACCTTC. This translates into CASSQDPGRTYGYTF.

This rearrangement joins TRBV18 to TRBJ1-1; 12 bases match TRBD1. The trim removed 4 bases at V and 2 bases at J, leaving 5 bases unmatched. From germline, CDR1 is KGHSH and CDR2 LQKENI. CDR3 length: 16 amino acids. The CDR3 sequence: CASSQTGQGANTEAFF. Written as DNA, the CDR3 is TGTGCCAGCTCACAAACGGGACAGGGGGCCAACACTGAAGCTTTCTTT.